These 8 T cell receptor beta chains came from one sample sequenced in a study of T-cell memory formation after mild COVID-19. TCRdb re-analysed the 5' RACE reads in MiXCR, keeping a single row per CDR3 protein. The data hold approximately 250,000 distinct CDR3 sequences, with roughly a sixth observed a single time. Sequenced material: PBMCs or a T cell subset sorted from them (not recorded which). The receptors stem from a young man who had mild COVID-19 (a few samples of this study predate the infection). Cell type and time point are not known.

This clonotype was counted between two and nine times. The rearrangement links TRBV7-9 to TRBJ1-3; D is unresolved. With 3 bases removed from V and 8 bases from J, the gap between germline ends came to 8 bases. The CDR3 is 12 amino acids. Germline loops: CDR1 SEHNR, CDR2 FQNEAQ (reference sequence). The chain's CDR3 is CASSFFPDTIYF. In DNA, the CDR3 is TGTGCCAGCAGCTTCTTTCCGGACACCATATATTTT.

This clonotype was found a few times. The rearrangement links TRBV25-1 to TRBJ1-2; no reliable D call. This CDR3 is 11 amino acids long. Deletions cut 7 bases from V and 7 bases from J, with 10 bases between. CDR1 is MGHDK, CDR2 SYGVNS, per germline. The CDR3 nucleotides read TGTGCCAGCATATCGACTGGTGGCTACACCTTC. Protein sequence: CASISTGGYTF.

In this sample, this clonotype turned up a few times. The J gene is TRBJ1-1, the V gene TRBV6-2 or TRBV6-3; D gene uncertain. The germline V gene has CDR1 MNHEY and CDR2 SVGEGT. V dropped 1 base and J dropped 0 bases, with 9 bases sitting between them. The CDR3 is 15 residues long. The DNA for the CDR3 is TGTGCCAGCAGTTACTTTGGGGTCATGAACACTGAAGCTTTCTTT. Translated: CASSYFGVMNTEAFF.

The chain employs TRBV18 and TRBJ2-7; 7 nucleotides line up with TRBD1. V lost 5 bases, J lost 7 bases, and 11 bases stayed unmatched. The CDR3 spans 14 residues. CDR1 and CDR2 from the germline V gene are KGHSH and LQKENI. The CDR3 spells CASSSDRGGYEQYF. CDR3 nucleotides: TGTGCCAGCTCATCGGACCGAGGGGGCTATGAGCAGTACTTC.

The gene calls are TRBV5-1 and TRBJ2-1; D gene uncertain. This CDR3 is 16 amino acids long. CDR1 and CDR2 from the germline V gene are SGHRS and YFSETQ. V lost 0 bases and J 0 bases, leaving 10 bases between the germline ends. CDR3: CASSLEGYSSYNEQFF. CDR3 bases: TGCGCCAGCAGCTTGGAGGGATACAGCTCCTACAATGAGCAGTTCTTC.

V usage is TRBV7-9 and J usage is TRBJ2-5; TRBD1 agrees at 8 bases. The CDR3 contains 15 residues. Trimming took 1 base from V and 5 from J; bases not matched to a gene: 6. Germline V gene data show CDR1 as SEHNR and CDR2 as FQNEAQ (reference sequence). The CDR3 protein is CASSLVAGGRETQYF. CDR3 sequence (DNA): TGTGCCAGCAGCTTAGTCGCAGGGGGCCGGGAGACCCAGTACTTC.

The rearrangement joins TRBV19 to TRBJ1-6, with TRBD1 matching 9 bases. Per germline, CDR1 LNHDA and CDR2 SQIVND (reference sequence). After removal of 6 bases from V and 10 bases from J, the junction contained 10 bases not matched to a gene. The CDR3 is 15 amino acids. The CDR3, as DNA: TGTGCCAGTAGACAAGACGGGACAGGGAGCTCACCCCTCCACTTT. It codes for CASRQDGTGSSPLHF. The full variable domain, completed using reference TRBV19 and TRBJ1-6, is DGGITQSPKYLFRKEGQNVTLSCEQNLNHDAMYWYRQDPGQGLRLIYYSQIVNDFQKGDIAEGYSVSREKKESFPLTVTSAQKNPTAFYLCASRQDGTGSSPLHFGNGTRLTVT.

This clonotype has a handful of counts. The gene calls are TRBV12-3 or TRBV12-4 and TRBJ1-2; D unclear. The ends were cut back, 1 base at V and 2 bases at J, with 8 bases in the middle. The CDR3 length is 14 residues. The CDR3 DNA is TGTGCCAGCAGTTTAGATGGCGGAAACTATGGCTACACCTTC. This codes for CASSLDGGNYGYTF.